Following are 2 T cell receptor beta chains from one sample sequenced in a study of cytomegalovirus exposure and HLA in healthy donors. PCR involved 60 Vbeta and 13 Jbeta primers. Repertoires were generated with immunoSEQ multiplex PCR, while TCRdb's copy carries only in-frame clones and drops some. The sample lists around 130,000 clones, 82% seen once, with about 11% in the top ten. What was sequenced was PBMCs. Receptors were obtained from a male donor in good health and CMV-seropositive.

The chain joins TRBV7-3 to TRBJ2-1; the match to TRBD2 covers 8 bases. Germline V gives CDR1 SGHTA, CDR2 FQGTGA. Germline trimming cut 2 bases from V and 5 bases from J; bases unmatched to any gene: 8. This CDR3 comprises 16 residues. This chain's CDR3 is CASSLHRSGSHNEQFF. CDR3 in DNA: TGTGCCAGCAGCTTACATAGGAGCGGGAGTCACAATGAGCAGTTCTTC.

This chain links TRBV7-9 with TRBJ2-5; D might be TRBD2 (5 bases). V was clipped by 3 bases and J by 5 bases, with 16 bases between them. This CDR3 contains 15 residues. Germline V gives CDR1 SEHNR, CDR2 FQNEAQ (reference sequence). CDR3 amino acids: CASSFPRTRGETQYF. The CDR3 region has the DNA TGTGCCAGCAGCTTCCCTCGGACTCGAGGGGAGACCCAGTACTTC.